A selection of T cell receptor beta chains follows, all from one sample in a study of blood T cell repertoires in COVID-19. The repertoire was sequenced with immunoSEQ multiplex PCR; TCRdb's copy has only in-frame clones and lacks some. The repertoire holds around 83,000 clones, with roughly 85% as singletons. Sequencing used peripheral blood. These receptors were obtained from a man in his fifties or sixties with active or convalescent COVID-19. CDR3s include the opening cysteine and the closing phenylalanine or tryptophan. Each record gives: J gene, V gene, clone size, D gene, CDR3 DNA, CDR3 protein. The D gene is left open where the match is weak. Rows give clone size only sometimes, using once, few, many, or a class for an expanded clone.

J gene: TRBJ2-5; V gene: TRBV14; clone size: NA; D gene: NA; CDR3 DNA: TGTGCCAGCAGCCACGCAAAGCGGCCCGAAGAGACCCAGTACTTC; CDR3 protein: CASSHAKRPEETQYF
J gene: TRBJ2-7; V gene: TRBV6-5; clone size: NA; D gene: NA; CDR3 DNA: TGTGCCAGCAGTTACTCCCGCGGGAAGGACTACGAGCAGTACTTC; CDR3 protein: CASSYSRGKDYEQYF
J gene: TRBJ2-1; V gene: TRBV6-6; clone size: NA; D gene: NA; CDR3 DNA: TGTGCCAGCAGTTACCGGCTAGGGGAAGCGAATGAGCAGTTCTTC; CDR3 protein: CASSYRLGEANEQFF
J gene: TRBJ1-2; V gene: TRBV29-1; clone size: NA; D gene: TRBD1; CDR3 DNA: TGCAGCGCATCAGACAGGGGAGACTATGGCTACACCTTC; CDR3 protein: CSASDRGDYGYTF
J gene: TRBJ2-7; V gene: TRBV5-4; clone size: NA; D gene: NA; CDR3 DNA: TGTGCCAGCAGCGGGGGAAGGGGGAGAATTGGGGAGCAGTACTTC; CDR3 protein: CASSGGRGRIGEQYF
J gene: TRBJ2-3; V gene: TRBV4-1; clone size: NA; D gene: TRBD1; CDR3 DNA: TGCGCCAGCAGCCGAGCCTCAGGGGGAGATACGCAGTATTTT; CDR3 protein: CASSRASGGDTQYF
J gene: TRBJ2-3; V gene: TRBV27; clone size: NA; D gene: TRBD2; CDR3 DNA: TGTGCCAGCAGTATACTTCTTGCGGGGGGCACAGATACGCAGTATTTT; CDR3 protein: CASSILLAGGTDTQYF
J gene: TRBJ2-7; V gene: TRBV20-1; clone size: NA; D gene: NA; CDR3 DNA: TGCAGTGCTTCTGGACAAACGGCGCGGTACTTC; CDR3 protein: CSASGQTARYF
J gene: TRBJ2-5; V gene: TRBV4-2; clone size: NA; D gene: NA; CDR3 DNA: TGTGCCAGCAGCCACTCCGGGACACTACAAGAGACCCAGTACTTC; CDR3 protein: CASSHSGTLQETQYF
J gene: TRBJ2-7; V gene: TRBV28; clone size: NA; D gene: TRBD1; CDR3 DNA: TGTGCCAGCAGGGGGACAGGGGCTGCCTACGAGCAGTACTTC; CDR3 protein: CASRGTGAAYEQYF
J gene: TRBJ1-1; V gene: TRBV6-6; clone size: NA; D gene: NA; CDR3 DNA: TGTGCCAGCAGTTACGAGTTATTAGCCGATGTCCCTGAAGCTTTCTTT; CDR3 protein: CASSYELLADVPEAFF
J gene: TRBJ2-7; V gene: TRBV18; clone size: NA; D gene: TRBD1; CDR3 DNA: TGTGCCAGCTCACCAGGGACAGGGCCTTGGGGGGAGCAGTACTTC; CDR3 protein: CASSPGTGPWGEQYF
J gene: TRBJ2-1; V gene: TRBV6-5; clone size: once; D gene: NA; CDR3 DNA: TGTGCCAGCAACCCTGACTCCCTCAATGAGCAGTTCTTC; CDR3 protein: CASNPDSLNEQFF
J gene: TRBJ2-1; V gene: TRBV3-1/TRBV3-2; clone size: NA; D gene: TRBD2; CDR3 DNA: TGTGCCAGCAGCCAGAACAATGTACTAGCGGGCGGCCAGTTATACAATGAGCAGTTCTTC; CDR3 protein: CASSQNNVLAGGQLYNEQFF
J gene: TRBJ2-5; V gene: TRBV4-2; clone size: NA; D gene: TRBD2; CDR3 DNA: TGTGCCAGCAGCCAGAAACTAGCGGGAGGAGGTGAGACCCAGTACTTC; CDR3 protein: CASSQKLAGGGETQYF
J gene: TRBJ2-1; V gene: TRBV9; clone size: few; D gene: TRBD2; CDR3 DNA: TGTGCCAGCAGCGTAGCCATGGGAGGGTTATACAATGAGCAGTTCTTC; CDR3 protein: CASSVAMGGLYNEQFF
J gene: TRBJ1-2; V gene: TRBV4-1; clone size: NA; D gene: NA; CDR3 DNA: TGCGCCAGCAGCCAAGAGGAGGCGGGGAACTATGGCTACACCTTC; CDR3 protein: CASSQEEAGNYGYTF
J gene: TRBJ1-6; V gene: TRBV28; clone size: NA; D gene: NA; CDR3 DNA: TGTGCCAGCAGCGAGGCGTTCGTCGGGAGTTATAATTCACCCCTCCACTTT; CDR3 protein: CASSEAFVGSYNSPLHF
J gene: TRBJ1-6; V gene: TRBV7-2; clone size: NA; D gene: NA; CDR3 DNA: TGTGCCAGCAGCCCGTCCGGTGGGGTGGGGAGCTCACCCCTCCACTTT; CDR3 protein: CASSPSGGVGSSPLHF
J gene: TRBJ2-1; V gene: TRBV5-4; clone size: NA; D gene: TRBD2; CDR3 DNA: TGTGCCAGCAGCAGAGTAGCGGGGGCCAATGAGCAGTTCTTC; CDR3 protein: CASSRVAGANEQFF
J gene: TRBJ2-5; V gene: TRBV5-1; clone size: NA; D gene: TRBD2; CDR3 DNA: TGCGCCAGCAGCTTGGTTCCTAGCGGGCCGGAAGAGACCCAGTACTTC; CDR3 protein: CASSLVPSGPEETQYF
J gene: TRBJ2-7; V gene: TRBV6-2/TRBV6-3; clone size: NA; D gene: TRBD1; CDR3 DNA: TGTGCCAGCAGTACCCTACCGAGGACAGGGTGGTCCGAGCAGTACTTC; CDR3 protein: CASSTLPRTGWSEQYF
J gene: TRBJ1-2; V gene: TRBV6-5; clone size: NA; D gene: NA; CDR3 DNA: TGTGCCAGCAGCCCCGGTACTAACTATGGCTACACCTTC; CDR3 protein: CASSPGTNYGYTF
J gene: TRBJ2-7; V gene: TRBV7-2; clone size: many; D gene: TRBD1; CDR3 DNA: TGTGCCAGCAGCTTAAGGGGGGACAGGGCCTACGAGCAGTACTTC; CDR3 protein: CASSLRGDRAYEQYF
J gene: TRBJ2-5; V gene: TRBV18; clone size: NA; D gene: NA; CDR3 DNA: TGTGCCAGCTCACCTAGAACCGAAGAGACCCAGTACTTC; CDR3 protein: CASSPRTEETQYF
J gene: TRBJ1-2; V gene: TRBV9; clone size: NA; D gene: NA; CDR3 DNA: TGTGCCAGCAGCGAAACCCAGGGGACCGGTGGCTACACCTTC; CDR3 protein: CASSETQGTGGYTF